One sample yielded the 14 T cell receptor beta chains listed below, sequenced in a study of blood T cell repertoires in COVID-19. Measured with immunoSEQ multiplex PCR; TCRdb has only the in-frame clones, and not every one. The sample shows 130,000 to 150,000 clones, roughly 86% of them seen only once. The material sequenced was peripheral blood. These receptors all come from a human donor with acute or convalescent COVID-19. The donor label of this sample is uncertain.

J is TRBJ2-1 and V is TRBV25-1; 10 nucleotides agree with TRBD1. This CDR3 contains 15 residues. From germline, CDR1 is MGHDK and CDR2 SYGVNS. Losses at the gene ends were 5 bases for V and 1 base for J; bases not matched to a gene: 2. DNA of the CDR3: TGTGCCAGCAGTCGGACAGGGGGTTCCTACAATGAGCAGTTCTTC. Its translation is CASSRTGGSYNEQFF.

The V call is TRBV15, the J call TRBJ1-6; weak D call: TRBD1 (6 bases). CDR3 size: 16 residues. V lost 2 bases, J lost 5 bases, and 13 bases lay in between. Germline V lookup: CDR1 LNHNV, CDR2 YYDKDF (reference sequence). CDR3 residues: CATSRQGSPHNSPLHF. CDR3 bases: TGTGCCACCAGCAGACAGGGGTCCCCCCATAATTCACCCCTCCACTTT.

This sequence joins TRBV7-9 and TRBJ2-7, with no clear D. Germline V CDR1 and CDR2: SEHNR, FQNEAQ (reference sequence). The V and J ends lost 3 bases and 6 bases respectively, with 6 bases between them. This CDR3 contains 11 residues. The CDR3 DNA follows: TGTGCCAGCAGCTTTATTTCCGAGCAGTACTTC. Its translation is CASSFISEQYF.

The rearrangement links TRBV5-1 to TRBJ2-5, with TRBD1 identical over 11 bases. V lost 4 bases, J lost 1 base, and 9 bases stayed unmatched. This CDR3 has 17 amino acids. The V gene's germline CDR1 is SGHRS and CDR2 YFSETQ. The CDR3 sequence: CASSTGQGAMVQETQYF. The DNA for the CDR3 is TGCGCCAGCAGCACCGGACAGGGGGCGATGGTCCAAGAGACCCAGTACTTC.

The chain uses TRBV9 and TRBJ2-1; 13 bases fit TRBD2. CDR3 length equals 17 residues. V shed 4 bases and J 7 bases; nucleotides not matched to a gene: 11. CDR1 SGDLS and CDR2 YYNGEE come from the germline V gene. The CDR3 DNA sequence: TGTGCCAGCAGCCCGATGCCCGGGACTAGCGGGGTTAATGAGCAGTTCTTC. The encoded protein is CASSPMPGTSGVNEQFF. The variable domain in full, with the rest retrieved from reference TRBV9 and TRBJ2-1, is DSGVTQTPKHLITATGQRVTLRCSPRSGDLSVYWYQQSLDQGLQFLIQYYNGEERAKGNILERFSAQQFPDLHSELNLSSLELGDSALYFCASSPMPGTSGVNEQFFGPGTRLTVL.

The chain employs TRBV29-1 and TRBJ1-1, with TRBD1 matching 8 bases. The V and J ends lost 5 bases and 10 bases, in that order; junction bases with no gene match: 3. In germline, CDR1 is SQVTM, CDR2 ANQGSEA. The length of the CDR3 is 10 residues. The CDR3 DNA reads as TGCAGCGTTTGGGACAGGCGAGCTTTCTTT. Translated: CSVWDRRAFF.

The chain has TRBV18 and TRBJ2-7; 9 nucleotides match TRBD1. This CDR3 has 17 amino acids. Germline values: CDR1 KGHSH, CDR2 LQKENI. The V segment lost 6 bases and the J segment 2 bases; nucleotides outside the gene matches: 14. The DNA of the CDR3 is TGTGCCAGCTCTTACTATCCGGGACAGGGAACAACCTACGAGCAGTACTTC. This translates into CASSYYPGQGTTYEQYF.

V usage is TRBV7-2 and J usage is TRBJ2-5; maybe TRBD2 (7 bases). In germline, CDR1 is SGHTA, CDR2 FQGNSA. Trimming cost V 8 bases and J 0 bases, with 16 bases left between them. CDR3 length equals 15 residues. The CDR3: CASRGRGGYQETQYF. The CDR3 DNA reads TGTGCCAGCCGAGGGAGGGGGGGGTACCAAGAGACCCAGTACTTC. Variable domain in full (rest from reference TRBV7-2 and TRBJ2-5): GAGVSQSPSNKVTEKGKDVELRCDPISGHTALYWYRQSLGQGLEFLIYFQGNSAPDKSGLPSDRFSAERTGGSVSTLTIQRTQQEDSAVYLCASRGRGGYQETQYFGPGTRLLVL.

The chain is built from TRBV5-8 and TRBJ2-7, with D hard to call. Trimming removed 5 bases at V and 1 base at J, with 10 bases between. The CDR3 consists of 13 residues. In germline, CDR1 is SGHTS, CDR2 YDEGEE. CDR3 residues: CASRGSNSYEQYF. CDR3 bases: TGTGCCAGCAGGGGCAGCAATTCCTACGAGCAGTACTTC.

This CDR3 reads CASSPGTEVYGYTF. In nucleotides, the CDR3 is TGTGCCAGCTCACCGGGGACTGAGGTCTATGGCTACACCTTC. The chain joins TRBV18 to TRBJ1-2; TRBD1 might be the D (5 bases). The germline gives CDR1 KGHSH, CDR2 LQKENI. There are 14 residues in the CDR3. With 3 bases removed from V and 4 bases from J, the gap between germline ends came to 12 bases.

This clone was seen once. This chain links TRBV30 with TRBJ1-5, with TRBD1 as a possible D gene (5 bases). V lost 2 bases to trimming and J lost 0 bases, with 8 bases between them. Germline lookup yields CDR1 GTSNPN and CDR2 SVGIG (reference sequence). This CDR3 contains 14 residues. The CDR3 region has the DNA TGTGCCTGGAGTTCAGGGTATAGCAATCAGCCCCAGCATTTT. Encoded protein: CAWSSGYSNQPQHF. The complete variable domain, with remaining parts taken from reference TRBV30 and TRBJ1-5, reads SQTIHQWPATLVQPVGSPLSLECTVEGTSNPNLYWYRQAAGRGLQLLFYSVGIGQISSEVPQNLSASRPQDRQFILSSKKLLLSDSGFYLCAWSSGYSNQPQHFGDGTRLSIL.

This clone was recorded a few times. CDR3 sequence (DNA): TGTGCCATCAGTGACGCGGATGCCACTGAAGCTTTCTTT. Encoded protein: CAISDADATEAFF. This chain joins TRBV10-3 and TRBJ1-1; D uncertain. Germline CDR1 and CDR2: ENHRY and SYGVKD. The CDR3 has 13 amino acids. V dropped 3 bases and J dropped 4 bases, with 9 bases sitting between them.

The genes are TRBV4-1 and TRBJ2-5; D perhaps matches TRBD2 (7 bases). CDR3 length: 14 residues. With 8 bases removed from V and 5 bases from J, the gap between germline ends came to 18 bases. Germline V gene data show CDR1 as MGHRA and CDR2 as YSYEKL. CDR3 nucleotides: TGCGCCAGCCGGGGGCTCCGGGAGGAGGAGACCCAGTACTTC. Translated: CASRGLREEETQYF.

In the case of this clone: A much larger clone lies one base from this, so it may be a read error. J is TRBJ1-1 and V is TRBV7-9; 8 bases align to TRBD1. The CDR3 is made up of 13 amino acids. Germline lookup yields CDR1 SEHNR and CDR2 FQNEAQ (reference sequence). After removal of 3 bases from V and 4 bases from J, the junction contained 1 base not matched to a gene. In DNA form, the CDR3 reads TGTGCCAGCAGCTTCACAGGGGGCACTGAAGCTTTCTTT. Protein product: CASSFTGGTEAFF. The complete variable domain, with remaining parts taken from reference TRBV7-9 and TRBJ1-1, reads DTGVSQNPRHKITKRGQNVTFRCDPISEHNRLYWYRQTLGQGPEFLTYFQNEAQLEKSRLLSDRFSAERPKGSFSTLEIQRTEQGDSAMYLCASSFTGGTEAFFGQGTRLTVV.